This T cell receptor beta chain came from a study of graft-versus-host responses after intestinal transplantation. Comment on this clone: The antigen remains undetermined.

The ends lost 3 bases at V and 1 base at J; junction bases unmatched: 5. The germline CDR1 and CDR2 sequences are SGHTA and FQGNSA. The CDR3 is 16 residues long. The data were produced by immunoSEQ multiplex PCR, yet TCRdb's version contains in-frame clones alone and is incomplete. Among tens of thousands of clones listed, about nine tenths were seen once. Findings and caveats of the study: Individuals carrying graft-donor T cell macrochimerism showed high graft-versus-host to host-versus-graft clonal ratios in allografts.

The material was unstimulated CD4+ T cells sorted from spleen or lymph node cells, obtained before intestinal transplant. This clonotype originated in a human donor who received an intestinal transplant. The J gene is TRBJ2-1, the V gene TRBV7-2; the match to TRBD1 covers 8 bases. The CDR3 protein is CASSLVGQASYNEQFF. CDR3 sequence (DNA): TGTGCCAGCAGCTTGGTGGGACAGGCATCCTACAATGAGCAGTTCTTC.